The 2 T cell receptor beta chains in this list originate from one sample, sequenced in a study of T-cell memory formation after mild COVID-19. MiXCR, run by TCRdb on the 5' RACE reads, gives a single entry per CDR3 protein. The sample includes roughly 480,000 distinct CDR3 sequences, roughly 25% of them seen just once. Sequencing input: PBMCs or a T cell subset sorted from them (not recorded which). All receptors come from an adult woman who had mild COVID-19 (a few samples of this study predate the infection). Cell type and time point are not known.

This clonotype turned up a few times. The gene calls are TRBV27 and TRBJ2-1; maybe TRBD2 (6 bases). Germline V gene sequence: CDR1 MNHEY, CDR2 SMNVEV (reference sequence). The CDR3 loop spans 12 amino acids. The V and J ends lost 8 bases and 7 bases respectively, with 12 bases between them. In DNA form, the CDR3 reads TGTGCCAGCGCGGGAATGGTTAATGAGCAGTTCTTC. Translation: CASAGMVNEQFF.

V and J are TRBV20-1 and TRBJ2-1, with unresolved D. Trimming took off 2 bases at V and 8 bases at J, with 10 bases between the two ends. Looked up from germline, CDR1 is DFQATT and CDR2 is SNEGSKA (reference sequence). The CDR3 runs to 12 residues. CDR3 loop: CSARFLTDEQFF. The CDR3, as DNA: TGCAGTGCTAGATTTCTAACCGATGAGCAGTTCTTC.